This TCR beta chain is drawn from a study of blood T cells in healthy people across ages. Using a J-beta primer mix together with a sample-barcoded 5' primer, a second PCR was run for about 7 to 12 cycles. TCRdb reanalysed the 5' RACE reads using MiXCR and keeps one entry per CDR3 protein. The sample has over a million distinct CDR3 sequences, roughly 43% seen once. No fewer than 5.5 micrograms of total RNA were isolated from every sample. The CDR3 extends over 13 amino acids. V lost 4 bases and J 1 base, leaving 9 bases between the germline ends. CDR1 and CDR2 (germline): SQVTM, ANQGSEA. The sequenced sample was blood. This receptor was taken from a woman aged 18-30 years in good health. The chain has TRBV29-1 and TRBJ2-3; D gene unclear. CDR3 sequence: CSVVVTGTDTQYF. The CDR3 nucleotides read TGCAGCGTTGTTGTTACGGGCACAGATACGCAGTATTTT.